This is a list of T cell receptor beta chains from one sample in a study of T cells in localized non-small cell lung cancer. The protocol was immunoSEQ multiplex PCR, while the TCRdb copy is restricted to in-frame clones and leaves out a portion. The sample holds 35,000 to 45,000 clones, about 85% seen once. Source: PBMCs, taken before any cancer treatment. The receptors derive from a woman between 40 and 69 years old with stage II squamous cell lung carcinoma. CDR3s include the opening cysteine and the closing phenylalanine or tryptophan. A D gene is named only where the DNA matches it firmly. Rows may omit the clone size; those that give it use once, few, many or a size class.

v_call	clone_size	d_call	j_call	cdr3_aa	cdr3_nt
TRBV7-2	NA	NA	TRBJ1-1	CASSLAEPSLTEAFF	TGTGCCAGCAGCTTAGCGGAACCGAGCCTGACTGAAGCTTTCTTT
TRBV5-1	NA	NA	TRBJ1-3	CASRTQNSGNTIYF	TGCGCCAGCAGAACCCAGAACTCTGGAAACACCATATATTTT
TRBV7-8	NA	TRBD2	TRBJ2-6	CASSLNPGTSGSGANVLTF	TGTGCCAGCAGCTTAAATCCCGGGACTAGCGGCTCTGGGGCCAACGTCCTGACTTTC
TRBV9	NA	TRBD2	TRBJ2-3	CASSVATAGTSNQGRQYF	TGTGCCAGCAGCGTAGCTACCGCCGGGACTAGCAATCAGGGAAGGCAGTATTTT
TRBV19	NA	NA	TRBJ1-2	CASSIDHLTNYGYTF	TGTGCCAGTAGTATCGATCACCTTACTAACTATGGCTACACCTTC
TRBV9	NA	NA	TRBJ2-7	CASSQGQDSRQYF	TGTGCCAGCAGTCAAGGGCAGGACAGCCGACAGTACTTC
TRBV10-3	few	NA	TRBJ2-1	CAISETPGLPRRNEQFF	TGTGCCATCAGTGAGACCCCGGGACTCCCGCGCCGCAATGAGCAGTTCTTC
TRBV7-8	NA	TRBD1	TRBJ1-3	CASRLQGADGNTIYF	TGTGCCAGCAGATTACAGGGGGCTGATGGAAACACCATATATTTT
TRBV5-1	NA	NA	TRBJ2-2	CASSAPLNTGELFF	TGCGCCAGCAGCGCCCCTCTTAATACCGGGGAGCTGTTTTTT
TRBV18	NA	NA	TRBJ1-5	CASSHLEDQPQHF	TGTGCCAGCTCCCACCTAGAGGATCAGCCCCAGCATTTT
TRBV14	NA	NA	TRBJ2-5	CASSHLSRVETQYF	TGTGCCAGCAGCCACCTTTCAAGGGTCGAGACCCAGTACTTC
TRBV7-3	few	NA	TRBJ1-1	CASSAQMNTEAFF	TGTGCCAGCAGCGCGCAGATGAACACTGAAGCTTTCTTT
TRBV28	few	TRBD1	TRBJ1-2	CASSIGGTGSYGYTF	TGTGCCAGCAGCATCGGTGGGACAGGGTCTTATGGCTACACCTTC